Presented here are 32 T cell receptor beta chains from one specimen sequenced in a study of response to subunit inactivated influenza vaccine. TCRdb re-derived calls from the RT-PCR reads in MiXCR, one entry per CDR3 protein. The table records some 520,000 distinct CDR3 sequences, about 15% of them present only once. The material was CD4+ T cells sorted from PBMCs, obtained around 25 months after vaccination. These receptors all stem from a man in his fifties or sixties who received an inactivated influenza vaccine.

This clonotype has a handful of counts. The chain combines TRBV6-5 with TRBJ1-1, with D maybe TRBD1 (6 bases). Germline V CDR1 and CDR2: MNHEY, SVGAGI. Trimming took off 1 base at V and 6 bases at J, with 24 bases between the two ends. The CDR3 covers 18 residues. CDR3 protein: CASSYLHLASRGGSEAFF. The CDR3 DNA sequence: TGTGCCAGCAGTTACTTACACCTTGCTTCTAGGGGGGGTTCTGAAGCTTTCTTT.

V is TRBV11-2 and J is TRBJ1-6, with TRBD1 identical over 7 bases. The germline V gene encodes CDR1 SGHAT and CDR2 FQNNGV. CDR3 length equals 16 residues. V shed 1 base, J shed 5 bases, and the junction held 5 bases outside the gene matches. DNA of the CDR3: TGTGCCAGCAGCTTAGGGGACAGCCTAAATAATTCACCCCTCCACTTT. It specifies CASSLGDSLNNSPLHF. Using reference TRBV11-2 and TRBJ1-6 for the parts outside the CDR3, the full variable domain is EAGVAQSPRYKIIEKRQSVAFWCNPISGHATLYWYQQILGQGPKLLIQFQNNGVVDDSQLPKDRFSAERLKGVDSTLKIQPAKLEDSAVYLCASSLGDSLNNSPLHFGNGTRLTVT.

This clonotype was picked up a small number of times. The V call is TRBV5-4, the J call TRBJ1-4, with no clear D. This CDR3 is 14 amino acids long. The V gene's germline CDR1 is SGHNT and CDR2 YYREEE (reference sequence). Trimming stripped 2 bases from V and 8 bases from J, with 13 bases between. The CDR3 protein is CASSLGSGEEKLFF. In nucleotides, the CDR3 is TGTGCCAGCAGCTTAGGGTCAGGAGAGGAAAAACTGTTTTTT.

This clonotype was observed a few times. This chain joins TRBV20-1 and TRBJ2-1, with 9 bases that match TRBD2. CDR3 length: 15 residues. Germline V CDR1 and CDR2: DFQATT, SNEGSKA (reference sequence). The trim removed 2 bases at V and 7 bases at J, leaving 9 bases unmatched. CDR3 DNA: TGCAGTGCTAGAAGGGCGGGAGGGCGGTCGAATGAGCAGTTCTTC. Translation: CSARRAGGRSNEQFF.

This clonotype was seen a few times. The rearrangement joins TRBV4-1 to TRBJ1-4; D is undetermined. Germline CDR1 is MGHRA and CDR2 is YSYEKL. Trimming took off 2 bases at V and 3 bases at J, with 13 bases between the two ends. The CDR3 length is 16 residues. In nucleotides, the CDR3 is TGCGCCAGCAGCCAAAACGGAGCCTGGGCTAATGAAAAACTGTTTTTT. It codes for CASSQNGAWANEKLFF.

The sample holds a few counts of this clonotype. The chain combines TRBV5-1 with TRBJ1-2; no definite D call. Trimming removed 2 bases from V and 2 bases from J, with 13 bases in between. There are 15 residues in the CDR3. The germline V gene has CDR1 SGHRS and CDR2 YFSETQ. The CDR3 is CASSLTLRENYGYTF. DNA of the CDR3: TGCGCCAGCAGCTTAACCCTCCGGGAAAACTATGGCTACACCTTC. Full variable domain (missing parts from reference TRBV5-1 and TRBJ1-2): KAGVTQTPRYLIKTRGQQVTLSCSPISGHRSVSWYQQTPGQGLQFLFEYFSETQRNKGNFPGRFSGRQFSNSRSEMNVSTLELGDSALYLCASSLTLRENYGYTFGSGTRLTVV.

The J gene is TRBJ2-1, the V gene TRBV5-4; the match to TRBD2 covers 7 bases. CDR1 and CDR2 from the germline V gene are SGHNT and YYREEE (reference sequence). Losses at the gene ends were 4 bases for V and 6 bases for J; bases not matched to a gene: 7. The CDR3 covers 14 residues. For the CDR3, the DNA is TGTGCCAGCAGCCAGCGACTAGCCCGCAATGAGCAGTTCTTC. Protein: CASSQRLARNEQFF.

Many counts were recorded for this clonotype. The chain links TRBV6-4 to TRBJ2-1; 13 bases are shared with TRBD2. Germline lookup yields CDR1 MRHNA and CDR2 SNTAGT. V was pared by 2 bases and J by 0 bases, with 10 bases of the junction left unmatched. The CDR3 consists of 20 residues. DNA of the CDR3: TGTGCCAGCAGTGACAGGACTAGCGGGGGCCCTATTAGCTCCTACAATGAGCAGTTCTTC. Translating gives CASSDRTSGGPISSYNEQFF.

The J gene is TRBJ2-5, the V gene TRBV5-1; D is undetermined. The CDR3 is 13 amino acids. V lost 3 bases, J lost 4 bases, and 10 bases lay in between. Looked up from germline, CDR1 is SGHRS and CDR2 is YFSETQ. CDR3 bases: TGCGCCAGCAGCTATAGGCTAGGAGAGACCCAGTACTTC. It codes for CASSYRLGETQYF.

This clonotype was seen a handful of times. This chain links TRBV15 with TRBJ2-1, with D possibly being TRBD2 (6 bases). CDR3 length equals 16 residues. Germline values: CDR1 LNHNV, CDR2 YYDKDF (reference sequence). Trimming took off 3 bases at V and 0 bases at J, with 12 bases between the two ends. The CDR3 sequence is CATSSTGLVSYNEQFF. CDR3 bases: TGTGCCACCAGCAGTACGGGACTCGTCTCCTACAATGAGCAGTTCTTC.

This clonotype occurred many times. The rearrangement uses TRBV20-1 and TRBJ2-1; a weak D match, TRBD2 (5 bases). Germline-derived CDR1 and CDR2 are DFQATT and SNEGSKA (reference sequence). V was cut by 2 bases and J by 0 bases, with 8 bases left in between. CDR3 size: 14 residues. The CDR3 nucleotides read TGCAGTGCTAGACGAGCGGACTCCTACAATGAGCAGTTCTTC. Amino acid sequence: CSARRADSYNEQFF.

The rearrangement links TRBV4-1 to TRBJ2-3; D ambiguous. V dropped 1 base and J dropped 6 bases, with 14 bases sitting between them. Germline CDR1 is MGHRA and CDR2 is YSYEKL. The length of the CDR3 is 15 residues. DNA for the CDR3: TGCGCCAGCAGCCAAGGTAGTTCCACCGGGGATACGCAGTATTTT. Translation: CASSQGSSTGDTQYF.

The chain recombines TRBV10-3 with TRBJ1-5, with no clear D. CDR3 length: 13 amino acids. The germline CDR1 and CDR2 sequences are ENHRY and SYGVKD. V lost 6 bases, J lost 8 bases, and 14 bases lay in between. CDR3 protein: CAIRDLLGEPQHF. DNA of the CDR3: TGTGCCATCAGGGACCTCCTTGGCGAGCCCCAGCATTTT.

This clonotype has more than one count but fewer than ten. The chain links TRBV29-1 to TRBJ1-4; 7 bases fit TRBD1. Germline V gene data show CDR1 as SQVTM and CDR2 as ANQGSEA. The CDR3 loop spans 13 amino acids. V lost 5 bases to trimming and J lost 7 bases; unmatched junction nucleotides: 7. CDR3 coding DNA: TGCAGCGTTTTGACAGGGCGGGGTGAAAAACTGTTTTTT. Translating gives CSVLTGRGEKLFF. The full variable domain, in which reference TRBV29-1 and TRBJ1-4 provide the parts outside the CDR3, is SAVISQKPSRDICQRGTSLTIQCQVDSQVTMMFWYRQQPGQSLTLIATANQGSEATYESGFVIDKFPISRPNLTFSTLTVSNMSPEDSSIYLCSVLTGRGEKLFFGSGTQLSVL.

In its sample, this clonotype was seen a few times. This rearrangement joins TRBV5-5 to TRBJ1-1; D unclear. V was trimmed by 0 bases and J by 10 bases, leaving 13 bases between them. The CDR3 consists of 13 residues. Germline lookup yields CDR1 SGHKS and CDR2 YYEKEE (reference sequence). DNA of the CDR3: TGTGCCAGCAGCTTGGGTGACTCCCTCGGAGCTTTCTTT. This sequence encodes CASSLGDSLGAFF. The full variable domain, in which reference TRBV5-5 and TRBJ1-1 provide the parts outside the CDR3, is DAGVTQSPTHLIKTRGQQVTLRCSPISGHKSVSWYQQVLGQGPQFIFQYYEKEERGRGNFPDRFSARQFPNYSSELNVNALLLGDSALYLCASSLGDSLGAFFGQGTRLTVV.

This clonotype showed up just a few times. The CDR3: CASTNWQDEPGGELFF. DNA of the CDR3: TGTGCCAGCACCAACTGGCAGGACGAGCCCGGCGGGGAGCTGTTTTTT. The rearrangement joins TRBV27 to TRBJ2-2; no clear D. The CDR3 length is 16 residues. CDR1 MNHEY and CDR2 SMNVEV come from the germline V gene (reference sequence). Trimming removed 7 bases from V and 7 bases from J, with 22 bases in between.

This clonotype was counted many times. This chain uses TRBV12-3 or TRBV12-4 with TRBJ1-1; no reliable D call. V lost 5 bases and J lost 0, with 10 bases in between. The CDR3 is 14 amino acids. The CDR3 DNA reads TGTGCCAGCAGTCCCTGGACGGTGAACACTGAAGCTTTCTTT. It yields the protein CASSPWTVNTEAFF.

This clonotype has more than one count but fewer than ten. The gene calls are TRBV7-9 and TRBJ2-1; D is uncertain. V was cut by 4 bases and J by 7 bases, with 11 bases left in between. Germline V gene lookup returns CDR1 SEHNR and CDR2 FQNEAQ (reference sequence). The CDR3 covers 13 residues. The CDR3 spells CASSWSSGNEQFF. For the CDR3, the DNA is TGTGCCAGCAGCTGGTCCTCTGGGAATGAGCAGTTCTTC.

This clonotype was counted at least ten times. CDR3 residues: CASSFGTGLFDEQFF. The CDR3, as DNA: TGTGCCAGCAGCTTCGGGACAGGGCTTTTCGATGAGCAGTTCTTC. This chain uses TRBV5-6 with TRBJ2-1; 9 bases line up with TRBD1. Germline CDR1 reads SGHDT; CDR2 reads YYEEEE. V trimming: 2 bases; J trimming: 8 bases; junction bases outside the gene matches: 8. CDR3 length: 15 amino acids.

The chain joins TRBV18 to TRBJ1-4; tentatively, D is TRBD1 (6 bases). The CDR3 extends over 14 amino acids. Per germline, CDR1 KGHSH and CDR2 LQKENI. Trimming shortened V by 3 bases and J by 7 bases, and 12 bases separated the two germline ends. The CDR3 reads CASSPAGAGEKLFF. The CDR3 bases are TGTGCCAGCTCACCGGCGGGGGCTGGTGAAAAACTGTTTTTT.

This clonotype was seen at least ten times. The chain links TRBV10-3 to TRBJ2-7; 7 nucleotides line up with TRBD1. This CDR3 has 16 residues. CDR1 is ENHRY and CDR2 is SYGVKD in the germline V gene. J was trimmed by 3 bases and V by 2 bases; bases with no gene match: 10. The CDR3: CAISEGSRDSNYEQYF. The CDR3 nucleotides read TGTGCCATCAGTGAGGGATCCCGGGACAGTAACTACGAGCAGTACTTC.

This chain uses TRBV4-2 with TRBJ2-2; weak D call: TRBD2 (6 bases). V lost 1 base, J lost 4 bases, and 13 bases lay in between. This CDR3 contains 16 residues. Germline-derived CDR1 and CDR2 are LGHNA and YNFKEQ. CDR3 loop: CASSQARGAGTGELFF. For the CDR3, the DNA is TGTGCCAGCAGCCAAGCGCGCGGGGCGGGCACCGGGGAGCTGTTTTTT.

This chain links TRBV4-1 with TRBJ2-1; 11 nucleotides agree with TRBD2. Germline V lookup: CDR1 MGHRA, CDR2 YSYEKL. V shed 0 bases and J 4 bases; nucleotides not matched to a gene: 5. The CDR3 loop spans 17 amino acids. CDR3 sequence (DNA): TGCGCCAGCAGCCAAGACCTAGCGGGGGGCCCGTACAATGAGCAGTTCTTC. This codes for CASSQDLAGGPYNEQFF.

This clonotype was observed a handful of times. The chain combines TRBV28 with TRBJ2-5, with D tentatively TRBD1 or TRBD2 (6 bases each). The V end lost 5 bases, the J end lost 3 bases, and 13 bases lay between the germline ends. Germline V gene lookup returns CDR1 MDHEN and CDR2 SYDVKM. The CDR3 loop spans 14 amino acids. Here the CDR3 reads CASSPGGQEETQYF. In nucleotides, the CDR3 is TGTGCCAGCAGTCCCGGGGGACAAGAAGAGACCCAGTACTTC.

This clonotype was observed many times. The chain recombines TRBV5-1 with TRBJ2-2; TRBD2 is a possible D gene (5 bases). V lost 2 bases and J 7 bases, leaving 15 bases between the germline ends. This CDR3 is 15 amino acids long. Per the germline V gene, CDR1 is SGHRS and CDR2 is YFSETQ. This CDR3 is CASSLQRTQHGELFF. The CDR3 bases are TGCGCCAGCAGCTTACAGAGGACTCAGCACGGGGAGCTGTTTTTT. Based on the CDR3 plus reference TRBV5-1 and TRBJ2-2, the full variable domain is KAGVTQTPRYLIKTRGQQVTLSCSPISGHRSVSWYQQTPGQGLQFLFEYFSETQRNKGNFPGRFSGRQFSNSRSEMNVSTLELGDSALYLCASSLQRTQHGELFFGEGSRLTVL.

This clonotype was found a few times. CDR3 bases: TGTGCCAGCAGTCAAGGACAGTTCCAAGAGACCCAGTACTTC. It yields the protein CASSQGQFQETQYF. The V gene is TRBV27, the J gene TRBJ2-5, with D possibly being TRBD1 (6 bases). V lost 5 bases, J lost 1 base, and 11 bases lay in between. This CDR3 is built from 14 residues. Per the germline V gene, CDR1 is MNHEY and CDR2 is SMNVEV (reference sequence).

V gene TRBV20-1 combines with J gene TRBJ1-4; no firm D call. CDR1 is DFQATT, CDR2 SNEGSKA, per germline (reference sequence). The CDR3 has 13 amino acids. Trimming took off 7 bases at V and 4 bases at J, with 13 bases between the two ends. The CDR3 nucleotides read TGCAGTGGAAGGACGGGGTTTAATGAAAAACTGTTTTTT. It specifies CSGRTGFNEKLFF.

The chain recombines TRBV29-1 with TRBJ1-1; 9 positions match TRBD1. Germline values: CDR1 SQVTM, CDR2 ANQGSEA. The J segment lost 4 bases and the V segment lost 5 bases, leaving 5 bases of the junction unmatched. The CDR3 has 13 amino acids. The CDR3 region is CSVWDREGTEAFF. The CDR3 nucleotides are TGCAGCGTTTGGGACAGGGAGGGCACTGAAGCTTTCTTT.

This clonotype was counted only a few times. The CDR3 region is CASSYSASAGIQPQHF. CDR3 DNA sequence: TGTGCCAGCAGTTATTCGGCCTCGGCGGGCATTCAGCCCCAGCATTTT. The rearrangement joins TRBV6-2 or TRBV6-3 to TRBJ1-5; D is unresolved. The ends were cut back, 3 bases at V and 6 bases at J, with 18 bases in the middle. The length of the CDR3 is 16 residues. Germline V gene sequence: CDR1 MNHEY, CDR2 SVGEGT.

The chain employs TRBV2 and TRBJ1-4, with unresolved D. Germline V lookup: CDR1 SNHLY, CDR2 FYNNEI. This CDR3 comprises 12 residues. Between the trimmed V and J ends, which lost 5 bases and 5 bases, there was a span of 6 bases. For the CDR3, the DNA is TGTGCCAGCAGTAGCCAGAATGAAAAACTGTTTTTT. It encodes CASSSQNEKLFF.

V is TRBV5-1 and J is TRBJ1-2, with 7 bases lining up with TRBD1. CDR1 is SGHRS, CDR2 YFSETQ, per germline. The CDR3 runs 15 residues. Losses at the gene ends were 0 bases for V and 4 bases for J; bases not matched to a gene: 6. CDR3 amino acids: CASSLGTGDIYGYTF. The CDR3 DNA sequence: TGCGCCAGCAGCTTGGGGACAGGAGACATCTATGGCTACACCTTC.

In this sample, this clonotype turned up once. One end of the junction varies from germline; a read error may be responsible. The chain has TRBV18 and TRBJ1-1, with 8 bases fitting TRBD1. CDR1 is KGHSH and CDR2 is LQKENI in the germline V gene. This CDR3 has 16 amino acids. The CDR3 bases are TGTGCCAGCTCACCACCCGGACAGGGATTGAACACTGAATCTTTCTTT. Translation gives CASSPPGQGLNTESFF. Filled out from reference TRBV18 and TRBJ1-1, the complete variable domain reads NAGVMQNPRHLVRRRGQEARLRCSPMKGHSHVYWYRQLPEEGLKFMVYLQKENIIDESGMPKERFSAEFPKEGPSILRIQQVVRGDSAAYFCASSPPGQGLNTESFFGQGTRLTVV.